These 10 T cell receptor beta chains share one sample of origin, sequenced in a study of T cell changes during pregnancy in multiple sclerosis. TCRdb's table, derived via immunoSEQ multiplex PCR, lists solely in-frame clones and lacks some. The top ten hold about 1.9% of the sample, which has 65,000 to 95,000 clones, 89% seen once. The starting material was peripheral blood, obtained before pregnancy. Receptor source: a female donor with multiple sclerosis, enrolled in a pregnancy study.

This chain links TRBV9 with TRBJ1-2; 8 bases align to TRBD1. J was trimmed by 4 bases and V by 0 bases; bases with no gene match: 5. Germline V lookup: CDR1 SGDLS, CDR2 YYNGEE. The CDR3 has 15 residues. CDR3 sequence reads: CASSVVTGVGYGYTF. The CDR3 DNA reads TGTGCCAGCAGCGTAGTGACAGGGGTCGGCTATGGCTACACCTTC. Filled out from reference TRBV9 and TRBJ1-2, the complete variable domain reads DSGVTQTPKHLITATGQRVTLRCSPRSGDLSVYWYQQSLDQGLQFLIQYYNGEERAKGNILERFSAQQFPDLHSELNLSSLELGDSALYFCASSVVTGVGYGYTFGSGTRLTVV.

V is TRBV9 and J is TRBJ1-2; no clear D gene. Germline CDR1 SGDLS, CDR2 YYNGEE. The CDR3 consists of 15 residues. The V and J ends lost 0 bases and 2 bases respectively, with 11 bases between them. This CDR3 is CASSVGQESNYGYTF. Here the CDR3 DNA reads TGTGCCAGCAGCGTAGGGCAGGAATCAAACTATGGCTACACCTTC.

This clone was recorded a few times. This chain joins TRBV2 and TRBJ1-1; TRBD1 might be the D (6 bases). The CDR3 is 13 amino acids. V was trimmed by 6 bases and J by 6 bases, leaving 14 bases between them. The germline V gene has CDR1 SNHLY and CDR2 FYNNEI. The CDR3 loop is CASRATGGAEAFF. CDR3 nucleotides: TGTGCCAGCAGGGCTACTGGGGGCGCTGAAGCTTTCTTT.

The chain employs TRBV28 and TRBJ1-1; possibly TRBD1 for D (5 bases). The CDR3 covers 15 residues. Trimming stripped 6 bases from V and 0 bases from J, with 14 bases between. Germline V gene data show CDR1 as MDHEN and CDR2 as SYDVKM. The CDR3 nucleotides read TGTGCCAGCAGCCCCGGAGGGACTATGAACACTGAAGCTTTCTTT. Its translation is CASSPGGTMNTEAFF. Variable domain in full (rest from reference TRBV28 and TRBJ1-1): DVKVTQSSRYLVKRTGEKVFLECVQDMDHENMFWYRQDPGLGLRLIYFSYDVKMKEKGDIPEGYSVSREKKERFSLILESASTNQTSMYLCASSPGGTMNTEAFFGQGTRLTVV.

V usage is TRBV6-1 and J usage is TRBJ1-5; unclear D gene. The CDR3 is made up of 14 amino acids. The germline CDR1 and CDR2 sequences are MNHNS and SASEGT. V shed 2 bases and J shed 0 bases, with 5 bases lying between them. The CDR3 protein is CASSEQASNQPQHF. CDR3 sequence (DNA): TGTGCCAGCAGTGAACAGGCTAGCAATCAGCCCCAGCATTTT.

This chain joins TRBV27 and TRBJ1-2, with TRBD1 as a possible D gene (6 bases). Trimming took off 3 bases at V and 4 bases at J, with 21 bases between the two ends. The CDR3 runs to 17 residues. Germline-derived CDR1 and CDR2 are MNHEY and SMNVEV (reference sequence). The CDR3 sequence is CASSFRTAISSPYGYTF. Here the CDR3 DNA reads TGTGCCAGCAGTTTTCGGACAGCCATTTCGTCGCCCTATGGCTACACCTTC.

Remarks on this clone: This same CDR3 is encoded by further DNA sequences in the sample. The chain is built from TRBV5-1 and TRBJ2-3, with 11 bases identical to TRBD2. Germline CDR1 SGHRS, CDR2 YFSETQ. V gave up 0 bases and J gave up 1 base; unmatched junction bases: 1. This CDR3 spans 16 amino acids. CDR3 sequence (DNA): TGCGCCAGCAGCTTGGGGGGACTAGCGGGCACAGATACGCAGTATTTT. Protein: CASSLGGLAGTDTQYF.

The V and J genes are TRBV27 and TRBJ2-1; D is possibly TRBD2 (5 bases). The CDR3 extends over 13 amino acids. Trimming took off 4 bases at V and 15 bases at J, with 19 bases between the two ends. The germline CDR1 and CDR2 sequences are MNHEY and SMNVEV (reference sequence). DNA of the CDR3: TGTGCCAGCAGTTCCTCGGGTATCGGGATTAGGTTCTTC. Protein: CASSSSGIGIRFF.

The chain is built from TRBV28 and TRBJ2-2, with a weak D call TRBD2 (5 bases). The V gene lost 8 bases and the J gene lost 0 bases, with 16 bases spanning the gap. The germline gives CDR1 MDHEN, CDR2 SYDVKM. This CDR3 has 16 amino acids. Here the CDR3 reads CASSFGSGANTGELFF. In nucleotides, the CDR3 is TGTGCCAGCTCCTTTGGAAGCGGTGCGAACACCGGGGAGCTGTTTTTT.

This chain links TRBV7-9 with TRBJ2-2; 10 bases map to TRBD1. The CDR3 is made up of 15 amino acids. Germline CDR1 and CDR2: SEHNR and FQNEAQ (reference sequence). V lost 5 bases, J lost 10 bases, and 10 bases stayed unmatched. Here the CDR3 DNA reads TGTGCCAGCAGCAGGGGACAGGGGACAAGGGAGGAGCTGTTTTTT. Its protein product is CASSRGQGTREELFF.